The sequence of this T cell receptor (beta chain) was determined in a study of cytomegalovirus exposure and HLA in healthy donors. Study context: Approximately 180 million T cells yielded 100 million or so unique TCR beta sequences, as an earlier analysis found.

Study-wide results and caveats: Despite most TCR sequences being rare, some public TCRs occurred in many donors.

Germline loops: CDR1 ENHRY, CDR2 SYGVKD. There are 13 residues in the CDR3. With 6 bases clipped from V and 4 bases from J, the junction kept 2 bases outside the gene matches. A few counts support this clone. Antigen: not known. The PCR employed 60 Vbeta primers together with 13 Jbeta primers. Original processing methods: Counted up in a later analysis, unique TCR beta chains came to about 80 million, with roughly 11 million shared. Using immunoSEQ multiplex PCR, the repertoire was profiled, and TCRdb retains in-frame clones only, with some absent. D and trimming were read from the DNA, whereas the V and J calls and clone size are those reported in that table. The repertoire holds about 200,000 clones, with 70% to 80% as singletons.

This clonotype originated in a male donor in good health and CMV-seropositive. Specimen: PBMCs. The V and J genes are TRBV10-3 and TRBJ2-7; 11 bases align to TRBD2. The CDR3: CAIRASGGYEQYF. Written as DNA, the CDR3 is TGTGCCATCAGGGCTAGCGGGGGGTACGAGCAGTACTTC.